Below, one T cell receptor beta chain is given with its context. This clone was seen just once. Its antigen is still unknown. Base qualities are missing; no much larger clone stands one base away. The data were obtained in a study of blood T cell repertoires in COVID-19 (TCRdb year 2020). For the wider study: Collaborator samples came from the United States, Italy and Spain and covered acute and convalescent phases of COVID-19. The prospective study material was composed of cDNA or gDNA derived from T cells, B-cell-depleted T cells, or PBMCs. Sample metadata almost always included a de-identified subject ID, COVID-19 status, age in years and sex. The samples were drawn from two sources: the first 160 participants of the ongoing ImmuneRACE study, and over 950 subjects contributed by 6 global collaborators. The dataset comprised deeply sampled blood TCRbeta repertoires from subjects exposed to, actively infected with, or recovered from COVID-19. The repertoires were released in a freely available public database intended as a resource for research on the immune response to SARS-CoV-2. Where available, HLA class I and class II types were taken from metadata supplied by the sample provider and were not determined by assay-based typing.

What the research found in general, with its limitations: Clinical and demographic metadata were provided uncurated, with the amount varying by source and participant.

TCRbeta CDR3 regions were amplified from genomic DNA using the immunoSEQ Assay, a bias-controlled multiplex PCR. Under the source paper's analysis protocol: Within the assay, amplification of reference gene primers was used to estimate how many nucleated cells each sample contained. To quantify the absolute abundance of each unique TCRbeta CDR3 rearrangement, sequence reads were collapsed and filtered. Productive Simpson clonality was computed per sample as the square root of Simpson's diversity index over productive rearrangements. In its TCRdb copy, this immuneACCESS table keeps in-frame sequences only and misses some clones. Where compared with another copy, unresolved V genes explain less than half of these, and the others have no known cause. D and trimming were read from the DNA, whereas the V and J calls and clone size are those reported in that table. This sample is represented by roughly 60,000 clones; approximately 80% of them were singletons. Together, the top ten hold about 9.4% of the sample.

V sheds 1 base and J sheds 4 bases, leaving 10 bases between their ends. The CDR3 has 14 amino acids, counting the end cysteine and phenylalanine. CDR3 DNA only is kept here, 42 bases in frame from base 1. CDR1 is given as MDHEN and CDR2 as SYDVKM, both from the germline V gene. In Seattle, one collaborating source enrolled patients while the infection was active and tracked those patients longitudinally over the course of disease. Each collaborating institution followed its own protocols to collect whole blood in K2EDTA tubes. For TCRbeta analysis, collaborators shipped samples as frozen whole blood, isolated PBMCs, or DNA extracted from either of those sample types.

The TCR sequence derives from a man aged 25-45 years with COVID-19, enrolled during active disease. The V and J genes are TRBV28 and TRBJ2-5; TRBD1 is possibly the D segment (6 matching bases). The sample comprised peripheral blood. The DNA is TGTGCCAGCAGTTTATACAGGGTACGAGAGACCCAGTACTTC. This encodes CASSLYRVRETQYF.